One and the same sample provided the 21 T cell receptor beta chains below, sequenced in a study of blood T cells in healthy people across ages. Primed by a sample-barcoded 5' primer and a J-beta primer mix, a second PCR proceeded for 7 to 11 cycles. Via MiXCR, TCRdb re-called the 5' RACE reads, giving one row per CDR3 protein. The sample includes approximately 1.5 million distinct CDR3 sequences, roughly 32% seen only once; the top ten take about 11%. Specimen: blood. The receptor source for this set is a woman in her thirties in good health.

This clonotype was seen a few times. The gene calls are TRBV28 and TRBJ2-1; TRBD1 agrees at 10 bases. The CDR3 spans 15 residues. V shed 5 bases, J shed 8 bases, and the junction held 9 bases outside the gene matches. Germline V lookup: CDR1 MDHEN, CDR2 SYDVKM. CDR3 sequence: CASSHHGQGVYEQFF. CDR3 coding DNA: TGTGCCAGCAGTCACCATGGACAGGGGGTGTATGAGCAGTTCTTC.

This clonotype has more than one count but fewer than ten. Sequence at one end of the junction differs from germline and may be a read error. The DNA for the CDR3 is TGTGCCATCAGTGAGTTAGAGGCCCTCTTTAACTGTGGCTACACCTTC. Translating gives CAISELEALFNCGYTF. The chain links TRBV10-3 to TRBJ1-2, with D hard to call. Germline V lookup: CDR1 ENHRY, CDR2 SYGVKD. The CDR3 extends over 16 amino acids.

This clonotype was observed a few times. The J gene is TRBJ2-7, the V gene TRBV21-1; TRBD2 was called by the table and not checked on the DNA. TRBV21-1 is termed a pseudogene. The CDR3 runs to 14 residues. The CDR3 sequence is CASSKVAGGYEQYF. The CDR3 nucleotides read TGTGCCAGCAGCAAAGTAGCGGGAGGGTACGAGCAGTACTTC.

This chain links TRBV2 with TRBJ1-1; tentative D call: TRBD1 (5 bases). V lost 7 bases and J lost 1, with 13 bases in between. The CDR3 consists of 14 residues. The germline V gene encodes CDR1 SNHLY and CDR2 FYNNEI. For the CDR3, the DNA is TGTGCCAGCACCCCCGGAAGGGGGAACACTGAAGCTTTCTTT. Encoded protein: CASTPGRGNTEAFF.

The chain has TRBV11-2 and TRBJ2-1; 7 nucleotides agree with TRBD2. Losses at the gene ends were 9 bases for V and 2 bases for J; bases not matched to a gene: 10. This CDR3 has 15 amino acids. Germline V lookup: CDR1 SGHAT, CDR2 FQNNGV. The CDR3 reads CASRPLGGTYNEQFF. In nucleotides, the CDR3 is TGTGCCAGTAGACCTCTGGGGGGGACCTACAATGAGCAGTTCTTC.

This clonotype has just a few counts. The chain has TRBV27 and TRBJ2-7; D uncertain. The CDR3 has 14 residues. Per the germline V gene, CDR1 is MNHEY and CDR2 is SMNVEV (reference sequence). Trimming cost V 4 bases and J 4 bases, with 14 bases left between them. The CDR3 protein is CASSYTLGLYEQYF. The CDR3 DNA reads TGTGCCAGCAGTTACACATTGGGCTTATACGAGCAGTACTTC.

With respect to this clonotype: One end of the junction fails to match germline, which may point to a read error. V gene TRBV12-3 or TRBV12-4 combines with J gene TRBJ2-3; 11 bases line up with TRBD2. The CDR3 is made up of 16 amino acids. CDR3 residues: CASRLAGEISADAQYF. CDR3 in DNA: TGTGCCAGCAGACTAGCGGGGGAGATTAGCGCAGATGCGCAGTATTTT.

In this sample, this clonotype turned up a few times. The genes are TRBV7-3 and TRBJ2-3, with a weak D call TRBD1 (8 bases). The V end was cut by 6 bases, the J end by 4 bases, with 17 bases between. Germline V gene lookup returns CDR1 SGHTA and CDR2 FQGTGA. The CDR3 runs 15 residues. CDR3 residues: CASSPGGTGSDTQYF. CDR3 in DNA: TGTGCCAGCAGTCCCGGGGGGACAGGCTCAGATACGCAGTATTTT.

The chain is built from TRBV20-1 and TRBJ1-1; D is unclear. The CDR3 covers 14 residues. V gave up 0 bases and J gave up 1 base, with 9 bases separating them. In germline, CDR1 is DFQATT, CDR2 SNEGSKA (reference sequence). The CDR3 sequence is CSARDRSSNTEAFF. The CDR3 region has the DNA TGCAGTGCTAGAGATCGAAGCTCGAACACTGAAGCTTTCTTT.

This clonotype was detected a few times. This chain uses TRBV18 with TRBJ2-3; 8 bases are a match to TRBD2. This CDR3 region has 17 residues. V was clipped by 3 bases and J by 5 bases; unmatched bases: 13. Germline V gene data show CDR1 as KGHSH and CDR2 as LQKENI. The CDR3 DNA sequence: TGTGCCAGCTCACCCCCGGGGGGGGGCCCCCTGCTAGATACGCAGTATTTT. It is translated as CASSPPGGGPLLDTQYF.

This clonotype was seen more than once but under ten times. The chain joins TRBV20-1 to TRBJ2-1; 7 bases agree with TRBD2. With 2 bases clipped from V and 10 bases from J, the junction kept 2 bases outside the gene matches. CDR3 length equals 11 residues. Per germline, CDR1 DFQATT and CDR2 SNEGSKA (reference sequence). This CDR3 reads CSARRREEQFF. In DNA, the CDR3 is TGCAGTGCTAGAAGGCGGGAGGAGCAGTTCTTC.

This clonotype has just a few counts. J is TRBJ2-1 and V is TRBV20-1; 12 nucleotides agree with TRBD2. The CDR3 sequence is 16 residues long. CDR1 is DFQATT, CDR2 SNEGSKA, per germline (reference sequence). The V and J ends lost 0 bases and 8 bases, in that order; junction bases with no gene match: 8. The CDR3 DNA sequence: TGCAGTGCTAGAGATAGGCTAGCGGGAGGGACAGATGAGCAGTTCTTC. This sequence encodes CSARDRLAGGTDEQFF.

This clonotype was picked up many times. The chain uses TRBV20-1 and TRBJ2-5, with D tentatively TRBD1 or TRBD2 (5 bases each). V was trimmed by 1 base and J by 1 base, leaving 13 bases between them. This CDR3 contains 15 residues. Germline lookup yields CDR1 DFQATT and CDR2 SNEGSKA (reference sequence). The CDR3 spells CSARGGSDPQETQYF. CDR3 DNA: TGCAGTGCTAGAGGGGGGTCCGACCCCCAAGAGACCCAGTACTTC.

The chain recombines TRBV15 with TRBJ2-7; D is ambiguous. From germline, CDR1 is LNHNV and CDR2 YYDKDF (reference sequence). V lost 1 base and J lost 5, with 9 bases in between. This CDR3 is built from 13 residues. For the CDR3, the DNA is TGTGCCACCAGCAGAGCTACGTCCCACGAGCAGTACTTC. Translating gives CATSRATSHEQYF.

The V and J genes are TRBV15 and TRBJ2-4; no clear D gene. Per germline, CDR1 LNHNV and CDR2 YYDKDF (reference sequence). This CDR3 has 17 amino acids. The CDR3: CDFKVERPRLVKNIQYF. For the CDR3, the DNA is TGTGACTTCAAAGTTGAGCGTCCCCGACTCGTCAAAAACATTCAGTACTTC.

The rearrangement links TRBV11-1 to TRBJ2-1; 7 nucleotides match TRBD2. This CDR3 is built from 15 residues. Germline V gene sequence: CDR1 SGHAT, CDR2 FQDESV (reference sequence). Trimming cost V 7 bases and J 5 bases; bases outside gene matches: 11. CDR3: CASTQMAGAHNEQFF. In DNA form, the CDR3 reads TGTGCCAGCACGCAGATGGCGGGAGCCCACAATGAGCAGTTCTTC.

This clonotype appeared a single time. The rearrangement uses TRBV12-3 or TRBV12-4 and TRBJ2-3; maybe TRBD2 (7 bases). V lost 6 bases and J 4 bases, leaving 14 bases between the germline ends. The CDR3 contains 14 residues. The CDR3 loop reads CASRPGGAPDTQYF. The CDR3 nucleotides are TGTGCCAGCAGGCCTGGGGGGGCGCCAGATACGCAGTATTTT.

The chain links TRBV20-1 to TRBJ2-1; the D gene is possibly TRBD2 (6 bases). CDR3 length: 12 residues. The V end was cut by 6 bases, the J end by 4 bases, with 10 bases between. Per the germline V gene, CDR1 is DFQATT and CDR2 is SNEGSKA (reference sequence). CDR3 DNA sequence: TGCAGTGCCCAGCGGGCATACAATGAGCAGTTCTTC. Translating it yields CSAQRAYNEQFF.

This clonotype was seen a few times. This rearrangement joins TRBV28 to TRBJ2-7; 7 positions match TRBD2. Trimming cost V 7 bases and J 4 bases; bases outside gene matches: 13. Germline CDR1 MDHEN, CDR2 SYDVKM. The CDR3 spans 15 residues. CDR3 sequence reads: CASNSESLGRYEQYF. The CDR3 DNA is TGTGCCAGCAACTCGGAGTCACTCGGGAGGTACGAGCAGTACTTC.

The chain has TRBV27 and TRBJ1-1; no clear D. CDR1 and CDR2 from the germline V gene are MNHEY and SMNVEV (reference sequence). The ends were cut back, 6 bases at V and 5 bases at J, with 16 bases in the middle. CDR3 length: 14 amino acids. CDR3 protein: CASRPKTGWTEAFF. The CDR3 DNA reads as TGTGCCAGCAGACCCAAGACGGGGTGGACTGAAGCTTTCTTT.

The genes are TRBV7-3 and TRBJ2-1; the match to TRBD2 covers 8 bases. The CDR3 runs to 22 residues. With 0 bases clipped from V and 4 bases from J, the junction kept 23 bases outside the gene matches. Germline assignment: CDR1 SGHTA and CDR2 FQGTGA. Written as DNA, the CDR3 is TGTGCCAGCAGCTTAACTCCTGGGACCTGGGGGAGCGGGGGCCCCGATTACAATGAGCAGTTCTTC. Its translation is CASSLTPGTWGSGGPDYNEQFF.